Here is one TCR beta chain with its context. Its specificity is unknown. This record belongs to a study of T cell responses to AZD1222 COVID-19 vaccine. Broader study findings: Vaccine-associated CD4 TCRs spanned spike, dominant at 160-218 and 743-854. Unmutated regions of variants are reportedly targeted by nearly half of spike-specific TCRs. There were mostly white British donors and more females than males, and clonal diversity was possibly underestimated. Repertoire sampling was restricted to post-peak T cell response timepoints.

This CDR3 is built from 11 residues. V lost 4 bases and J lost 7, with 5 bases in between. Germline-derived CDR1 and CDR2 are MNHEY and SMNVEV (reference sequence). TCRdb's copy holds only in-frame clones and misses some; the assay was immunoSEQ multiplex PCR. The data show about 100,000 clones, around nine tenths seen once. J is TRBJ2-1 and V is TRBV27, with D unclear. This TCR was recovered from an adult in good health. Sequenced here: peripheral blood, sampled on day 0 of AZD1222 vaccination. The CDR3, as DNA: TGTGCCAGCAGTTCTGGGAATGAGCAGTTCTTC. This codes for CASSSGNEQFF.